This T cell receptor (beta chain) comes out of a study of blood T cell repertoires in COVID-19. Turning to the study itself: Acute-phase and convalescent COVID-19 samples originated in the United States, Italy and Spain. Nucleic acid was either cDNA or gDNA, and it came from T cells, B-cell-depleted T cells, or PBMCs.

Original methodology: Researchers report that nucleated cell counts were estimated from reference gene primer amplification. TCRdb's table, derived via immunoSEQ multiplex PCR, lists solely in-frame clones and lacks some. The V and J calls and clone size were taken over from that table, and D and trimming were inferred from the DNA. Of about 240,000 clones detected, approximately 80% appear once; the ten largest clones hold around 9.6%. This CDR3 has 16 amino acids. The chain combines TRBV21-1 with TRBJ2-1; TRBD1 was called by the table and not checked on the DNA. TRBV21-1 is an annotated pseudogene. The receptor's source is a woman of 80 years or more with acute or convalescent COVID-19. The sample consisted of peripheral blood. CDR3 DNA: TGTGCCAGCAGCAAAGATGGGGGGACAGGGTACAATGAGCAGTTCTTC. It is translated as CASSKDGGTGYNEQFF.